This T cell receptor beta chain appears in the sequencing data of a study of graft-versus-host responses after intestinal transplantation (dated by TCRdb to about 2021). For the study in its entirety: Multivisceral, liver-intestinal, or isolated intestinal transplants were received by the recipients. The cohort enrolled about two dozen intestinal transplant recipients including one retransplant, and a few patients lacking pretransplant specimens were excluded. Alloreactive clones were identified by sequencing pre-transplant mixed lymphocyte reaction products and comparing them with unstimulated pre-transplant donor and recipient T cells. Graft-versus-host and host-versus-graft alloreactive T cell clones were tracked in the graft, circulation and bone marrow after intestinal transplantation using bulk TCR-beta CDR3 sequencing. Donor T cell macrochimerism was defined as a peak of at least 4% donor T cells among recipient peripheral blood mononuclear cells. Rather than going through the commercial service, samples from a few later patients were sequenced in-house on an Illumina MiSeq and processed with MiXCR. Every recipient was given anti-thymocyte globulin induction, then maintenance tacrolimus and steroids for approximately 3 years. Paper-wide results and their limitations: GvH clones were detected in recipient bone marrow, and some appeared earlier in ileal mucosa or blood, consistent with an intestinal mucosal origin. The relatively low number and heterogeneity of intestinal transplant patients limited the conclusions. Early after transplant, declines in HvG clones were associated with peak levels of circulating GvH clones. In the allografts of patients with donor T cell macrochimerism, GvH to HvG T cell clonal ratios were high.

The sample's time point label, decoded: cells obtained before transplantation from donor or recipient. CD3+CD4+ and CD3+CD8+ populations were FACS-sorted from unstimulated pre-transplant donor and recipient cells taken from spleen or lymph nodes. The library was built by means of the immunoSEQ multiplex PCR assay. In most patients, genomic DNA was isolated using the Qiagen DNeasy Blood and Tissue Kit and sent frozen to Adaptive Biotechnologies for TCR sequencing. For most patients, high-throughput TCR-beta CDR3 sequencing of genomic DNA was performed by Adaptive Biotechnologies. The original pipeline was this. TCR sequencing data for roughly 18 patients were retrieved from Adaptive's ImmunoSEQ software; a few other patients were processed with MiXCR and VDJtools. To correct CD4 versus CD8 sorting errors, any sequence found in both subsets at a frequency ratio below 5:1 was removed. CDR3 nucleotide sequences shared by donor and recipient were removed because the origin of these sequences could not be assigned. Alloreactive clones required at least 2-fold expansion over unstimulated cells and minimum CFSE-low frequency of 0.002% (template counts) or 0.001% (read counts). Mappable clones were those detected in sequenced pre-transplant spleen, lymph node, or MLR CFSE-low populations of the donor or recipient. The cumulative frequency of alloreactive clones was calculated as a percentage of all sequences, weighted by copy number. Here the immuneACCESS table is served through TCRdb, limited to in-frame sequences with V and J called. Missing clones are a known gap in these copies; in checked studies unresolved V genes cover under half, and the rest lacks a known reason. V, J and clone size are taken as reported in that table, and D and trimming were inferred from the DNA itself. In all, the sample holds about 86,000 clones, and roughly nine tenths of those were seen once. The ten biggest clones cover 0.28% of the sample.

CDR1 and CDR2 are read off the germline V gene as SGHDN and FVKESK. V and J are truncated by 2 bases and 5 bases respectively, leaving an intervening sequence of 8 bases. From cysteine to phenylalanine, the CDR3 is 13 amino acids long. The DNA shown is the 39-base CDR3, in frame from base 1. Worth noting for this clone: The clone's antigen remains unknown. Base qualities are not at hand, and no much larger clone is one base apart.

The sequencing used unstimulated CD4+ T cells sorted from spleen or lymph node cells, collected before transplant. The TCR was taken from a human donor who was the organ donor for an intestinal transplant. The chain joins TRBV14 to TRBJ2-3, with a tentative D gene TRBD2 over 5 matching bases. The sequence in DNA is TGTGCCAGCAGCCAAAATCGGGGAGATACGCAGTATTTT. This is translated as CASSQNRGDTQYF.